This T cell receptor beta chain was sequenced in a study of T-cell memory formation after mild COVID-19. Study-level findings and limits: In second-wave clones peaking day 37, SARS-CoV-2 specificity remained unconfirmed. Day 15 to 85 contracting clones showed balanced CD4/CD8; day 15 to 37 expanders favored CD4+.

One entry per CDR3 protein, called by TCRdb with MiXCR from the 5' RACE reads. Counted here are approximately 150,000 distinct CDR3 sequences, approximately 15% occurring once; the ten biggest clones make up roughly 15%. This clonotype appeared many times. Antigen specificity is unknown. CDR1 and CDR2 (germline): SGHTA, FQGNSA. Deletions cut 1 base from V and 3 bases from J, with 10 bases between. The CDR3 runs to 14 residues. The sequence came from an adult woman who had mild COVID-19 (a few samples of this study predate the infection). Cell type and time point are not known. Source material: PBMCs or a T cell subset sorted from them (not recorded which). This rearrangement joins TRBV7-2 to TRBJ2-7; perhaps TRBD1 as D (5 bases). The CDR3, as DNA: TGTGCCAGCAGCTTAGAGTGGCAGGGCTACGAGCAGTACTTC. It translates to CASSLEWQGYEQYF.